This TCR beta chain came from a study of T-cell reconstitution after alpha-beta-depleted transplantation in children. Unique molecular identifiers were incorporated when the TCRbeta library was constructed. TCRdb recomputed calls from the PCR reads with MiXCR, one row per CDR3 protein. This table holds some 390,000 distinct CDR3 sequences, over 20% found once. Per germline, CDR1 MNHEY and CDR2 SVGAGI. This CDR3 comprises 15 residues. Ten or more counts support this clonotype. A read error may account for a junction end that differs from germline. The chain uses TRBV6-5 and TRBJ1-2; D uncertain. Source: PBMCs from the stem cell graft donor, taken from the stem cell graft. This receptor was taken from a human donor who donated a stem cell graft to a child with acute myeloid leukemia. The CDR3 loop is CASSYATEFSSPPYF. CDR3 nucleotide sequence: TGTGCCAGCAGTTACGCGACGGAGTTTTCTTCCCCCCCTTACTTC.